Each of the 22 T cell receptor beta chains below was sequenced from the same sample in a study of shared clonotypes between healthy human individuals. Profiled with immunoSEQ multiplex PCR; TCRdb holds only in-frame clones, not every one. Of about 980,000 clones listed, over 75% are singletons. Sequencing was done on a sample of memory CD4+ T cells sorted from blood. Subset defined: CD45RA-negative fraction. The receptors originated from a man aged 18 to 30 in good health.

This clone was seen only once. The CDR3 sequence is CASSLVGFEQYF. CDR3 coding DNA: TGTGCCAGCAGCTTAGTGGGGTTCGAGCAGTACTTC. J is TRBJ2-7 and V is TRBV11-2; no reliable D call. Germline CDR1 reads SGHAT; CDR2 reads FQNNGV. Trimming stripped 1 base from V and 6 bases from J, with 7 bases between. This CDR3 comprises 12 residues.

The CDR3 bases are TGTGCCAGCTCCCCCGGGACAAGCTTTCCCTACGAGCAGTACTTC. Translated, it gives CASSPGTSFPYEQYF. The rearrangement uses TRBV9 and TRBJ2-7; possible D gene TRBD1, 6 bases. Germline CDR1 is SGDLS and CDR2 is YYNGEE. The CDR3 loop spans 15 amino acids. The germline V and J ends were trimmed by 7 bases and 2 bases, with 19 bases remaining between them.

The table lists this clone with a count of one. The V and J genes are TRBV11-2 and TRBJ2-3, with TRBD2 identical over 8 bases. Losses at the gene ends were 7 bases for V and 0 bases for J; bases not matched to a gene: 3. Germline V gene sequence: CDR1 SGHAT, CDR2 FQNNGV. The CDR3 loop spans 14 amino acids. CDR3 in amino acids: CASTSGSSTDTQYF. The CDR3, as DNA: TGTGCCAGCACCAGCGGGAGTAGCACAGATACGCAGTATTTT.

This chain connects TRBV7-9 to TRBJ1-1, with D possibly matching TRBD1 (5 bases). Trimming cost V 2 bases and J 2 bases, with 15 bases left between them. The CDR3 length is 16 residues. From germline, CDR1 is SEHNR and CDR2 FQNEAQ (reference sequence). The CDR3 region is CASSLPPGRGNTEAFF. The CDR3 bases are TGTGCCAGCAGCTTACCCCCGGGACGGGGAAACACTGAAGCTTTCTTT.

The chain is built from TRBV7-2 and TRBJ2-7; D gene ambiguous. This CDR3 has 14 residues. V lost 1 base to trimming and J lost 7 bases, with 14 bases between them. CDR1 is SGHTA and CDR2 is FQGNSA in the germline V gene. The CDR3 loop reads CASSLGLLLGEQYF. DNA for the CDR3: TGTGCCAGCAGCTTAGGGCTGCTACTCGGGGAGCAGTACTTC.

The count of this clone is one. The rearrangement joins TRBV2 to TRBJ1-5; D unclear. Germline V gene data show CDR1 as SNHLY and CDR2 as FYNNEI. Trimming pared 5 bases from V and 0 bases from J, leaving 11 bases between. This CDR3 is built from 15 residues. The CDR3 is CASSPQSSSNQPQHF. The CDR3 DNA follows: TGTGCCAGCAGTCCTCAGTCTTCTAGCAATCAGCCCCAGCATTTT.

Note on this clone: Other DNA sequences from this sample encode an identical CDR3 as well. The gene calls are TRBV7-2 and TRBJ1-2, with 7 bases matching TRBD1. This CDR3 is built from 13 residues. CDR1 is SGHTA, CDR2 FQGNSA, per germline. The V segment lost 0 bases and the J segment 8 bases; nucleotides outside the gene matches: 3. CDR3 sequence (DNA): TGTGCCAGCAGCTTAGCGCAGGGGGGCGGCTACACCTTC. It is translated as CASSLAQGGGYTF.

The J gene is TRBJ2-2, the V gene TRBV6-5; the match to TRBD1 covers 10 bases. The CDR3 contains 15 residues. After removal of 6 bases from V and 6 bases from J, the junction contained 7 bases not matched to a gene. Germline lookup yields CDR1 MNHEY and CDR2 SVGAGI. The CDR3 region is CASRRDRGTSGELFF. In DNA, the CDR3 is TGTGCCAGCAGACGGGACAGGGGTACTTCCGGGGAGCTGTTTTTT.

This clone was counted only a few times. The chain carries TRBV10-3 and TRBJ2-7; D is undetermined. In germline, CDR1 is ENHRY, CDR2 SYGVKD. The CDR3 has 12 residues. The germline V and J ends were trimmed by 3 bases and 7 bases, with 10 bases remaining between them. Written as DNA, the CDR3 is TGTGCCATCAGTGAAAGTAGGCAGGAGCAGTACTTC. This codes for CAISESRQEQYF.

This sequence joins TRBV6-1 and TRBJ1-1; 8 bases are shared with TRBD1. Germline-derived CDR1 and CDR2 are MNHNS and SASEGT. The J segment lost 5 bases and the V segment lost 2 bases, leaving 7 bases of the junction unmatched. CDR3 length: 15 amino acids. This chain's CDR3 is CASSEQGARGTEAFF. CDR3 nucleotide sequence: TGTGCCAGCAGTGAACAGGGGGCAAGGGGGACTGAAGCTTTCTTT.

This clone was counted only a few times. J is TRBJ2-3 and V is TRBV4-3; D not resolved. The V gene lost 1 base and the J gene lost 2 bases, with 7 bases spanning the gap. Germline V CDR1 and CDR2: LGHNA, YSLEER. There are 14 residues in the CDR3. CDR3 sequence: CASSQGPITDTQYF. CDR3 DNA sequence: TGCGCCAGCAGCCAAGGACCGATCACAGATACGCAGTATTTT.

The chain links TRBV4-1 to TRBJ2-1; D remains unclear. Trimming pared 3 bases from V and 4 bases from J, leaving 4 bases between. Germline V CDR1 and CDR2: MGHRA, YSYEKL. The CDR3 has 12 amino acids. CDR3 protein: CASSHSYNEQFF. The CDR3 DNA is TGCGCCAGCAGCCACAGTTACAATGAGCAGTTCTTC.

This clone was counted a few times. The genes are TRBV4-2 and TRBJ2-7; D is possibly TRBD2 (7 bases). The CDR3 has 15 residues. The V end lost 0 bases, the J end lost 6 bases, and 15 bases lay between the germline ends. Germline V gene sequence: CDR1 LGHNA, CDR2 YNFKEQ. CDR3: CASSQDKGEGREQYF. As DNA, the CDR3 is TGTGCCAGCAGCCAAGATAAGGGGGAGGGGCGCGAGCAGTACTTC.

J is TRBJ2-5 and V is TRBV4-1, with D possibly being TRBD2 (5 bases). V dropped 4 bases and J dropped 7 bases, with 16 bases sitting between them. The germline CDR1 and CDR2 sequences are MGHRA and YSYEKL. The CDR3 runs 14 residues. In nucleotides, the CDR3 is TGCGCCAGCAGCCCTCAGCCGGGGATTGCGACCCAGTACTTC. Translated, it gives CASSPQPGIATQYF.

This chain connects TRBV30 to TRBJ1-2, with D perhaps TRBD1 (5 bases). The length of the CDR3 is 14 residues. The V gene lost 0 bases and the J gene lost 4 bases, with 12 bases spanning the gap. Germline V gives CDR1 GTSNPN, CDR2 SVGIG (reference sequence). CDR3 sequence reads: CAWSVSRETYGYTF. CDR3 bases: TGTGCCTGGAGTGTATCCAGGGAAACCTATGGCTACACCTTC.

This sequence joins TRBV2 and TRBJ1-1, with 8 bases identical to TRBD1. CDR3 length: 18 residues. V trimming: 3 bases; J trimming: 2 bases; junction bases outside the gene matches: 14. The V gene's germline CDR1 is SNHLY and CDR2 FYNNEI. CDR3 sequence: CASSDPTTGEGTNTEAFF. The CDR3 DNA reads as TGTGCCAGCAGTGATCCCACGACAGGGGAGGGGACCAACACTGAAGCTTTCTTT.

The chain joins TRBV11-2 to TRBJ2-4; TRBD2 agrees at 7 bases. This CDR3 region has 15 residues. J was trimmed by 4 bases and V by 6 bases; bases with no gene match: 9. CDR1 and CDR2 from the germline V gene are SGHAT and FQNNGV. The CDR3 sequence: CASRDWGGTKNIQYF. CDR3 in DNA: TGTGCCAGCAGAGATTGGGGGGGGACTAAAAACATTCAGTACTTC.

The chain combines TRBV5-4 with TRBJ2-1; 9 bases line up with TRBD1. The CDR3 loop spans 14 amino acids. With 6 bases clipped from V and 7 bases from J, the junction kept 8 bases outside the gene matches. The germline gives CDR1 SGHNT, CDR2 YYREEE (reference sequence). For the CDR3, the DNA is TGTGCCAGCAATGGACAGGGGAGTAATAATGAGCAGTTCTTC. This translates into CASNGQGSNNEQFF.

The chain recombines TRBV5-1 with TRBJ2-2; 9 nucleotides agree with TRBD1. The V gene's germline CDR1 is SGHRS and CDR2 YFSETQ. This CDR3 spans 16 amino acids. The V gene end was trimmed by 4 bases and the J gene end by 4 bases; junction bases not matched to a gene: 8. The CDR3 is CASSPWGQGATGELFF. The DNA for the CDR3 is TGCGCCAGCAGCCCGTGGGGACAGGGTGCCACCGGGGAGCTGTTTTTT.

The V and J genes are TRBV6-6 and TRBJ1-1, with D perhaps TRBD1 (5 bases). The CDR3 length is 14 residues. Deletions cut 5 bases from V and 1 base from J, with 11 bases between. Germline loops: CDR1 MNHNY, CDR2 SVGAGI (reference sequence). CDR3 protein: CASSGGTRNTEAFF. DNA for the CDR3: TGTGCCAGCAGTGGAGGGACGAGGAACACTGAAGCTTTCTTT.

The chain uses TRBV6-6 and TRBJ1-3, with D tentatively TRBD1 (6 bases). The CDR3 runs to 15 residues. The V gene lost 3 bases and the J gene lost 0 bases, with 9 bases spanning the gap. Germline V CDR1 and CDR2: MNHNY, SVGAGI (reference sequence). This CDR3 is CASSYQGSSGNTIYF. Here the CDR3 DNA reads TGTGCCAGCAGTTATCAGGGGAGCTCTGGAAACACCATATATTTT.

This chain links TRBV7-9 with TRBJ2-3, with unresolved D. There are 16 residues in the CDR3. Between the trimmed V and J ends, which lost 3 bases and 1 base, there was a span of 14 bases. Per the germline V gene, CDR1 is SEHNR and CDR2 is FQNEAQ (reference sequence). As DNA, the CDR3 is TGTGCCAGCAGCTTTGCTGTGCAGGCAGGCACAGATACGCAGTATTTT. It encodes CASSFAVQAGTDTQYF.